This T cell receptor beta chain was found in a study of beta chain features in type 1 diabetes. Study-wide context: Across the samples, some 99 million sorted cells were examined in total.

The CDR3 has 13 amino acids. The germline gives CDR1 SQVTM, CDR2 ANQGSEA. The study reverse transcribed the entire isolated RNA, so it sequenced expressed TCRB transcripts. Generated by immunoSEQ multiplex PCR, the TCRdb table keeps only in-frame clones and is missing some. The data show 450,000 to 550,000 clones, with around 28% seen just once and more than 0.055% held by the top ten. Points from the study as a whole: When cDNA is sequenced, cells with high TCR expression could be over-represented.

This clone was detected a few times. Antigen unknown. At one boundary the junction diverges from the germline segment, which might be a read error. Sequenced sample: naive CD4+ T cells from blood. The rearrangement uses TRBV29-1 and TRBJ1-2, with 9 nucleotides matching TRBD1. This TCR came from a man aged 18 to 29 in good health. The CDR3 DNA follows: TGCAGCGTCGAAGGACAGGGGTACTATGGCTACACCTTC. This codes for CSVEGQGYYGYTF.